The source of this TCR beta chain is a study of blood T cell repertoires in COVID-19 (dated by TCRdb to 2018 to 2020). Context from the whole study: Collaborator samples came from the United States, Italy and Spain and covered acute and convalescent phases of COVID-19. The prospective study material was composed of cDNA or gDNA derived from T cells, B-cell-depleted T cells, or PBMCs. Subjects who had been exposed to COVID-19, were actively infected with it, or had recovered from it provided the deeply sampled blood TCRbeta repertoires that made up the dataset. The repertoires were released in a freely available public database meant as a resource for research on the immune response to SARS-CoV-2. The samples were drawn from the first 160 participants of the ongoing ImmuneRACE study and from 950 to 1,500 subjects provided by 6 global collaborators. A de-identified subject ID, COVID-19 status, age in years and sex were almost always included in the sample metadata. Where available, HLA class I and class II types were obtained from metadata supplied by the sample provider rather than from assay-based typing.

Enrolling through a virtual design, the prospective study's participants ranged in age from roughly 18 to 89 years and lived across 24 United States geographic areas. Cohort assignment in the prospective study relied on participant-reported clinical history from a screening survey and a study questionnaire. Recovered participants in ImmuneRACE Cohort 3 were defined by two consecutive negative NP/OP PCR tests, clearance by a healthcare professional, or resolution of symptoms. Each participant in the prospective study had whole blood, serum and a nasopharyngeal or oropharyngeal swab collected by mobile phlebotomists. Prospective study participants could optionally give additional blood draws and questionnaires over a roughly 2-month period. Blood samples from the prospective study were shipped frozen or at room temperature prior to DNA extraction. TCRbeta CDR3 regions were amplified from genomic DNA using the immunoSEQ Assay, a bias-controlled multiplex PCR. Under the source paper's analysis protocol: Within the assay, amplification of reference gene primers was used to estimate how many nucleated cells each sample contained. To quantify the absolute abundance of each unique TCRbeta CDR3 rearrangement, sequence reads were collapsed and filtered. For each sample, productive Simpson clonality was calculated as the square root of Simpson's diversity index over productive rearrangements. TCRdb retrieved this table from immuneACCESS and kept in-frame rearrangements only. Not all clones are present; in checked studies, unresolved V genes account for under half, and no reason is known for the remainder. V, J and clone size are those of that table, while D and trimming were read from the DNA. The sample has about 220,000 clones on record, 70% to 85% of them singletons. The ten largest clones represent approximately 3.1% of the sample.

Overall results and qualifications from the work: How much clinical and demographic metadata was included differed by source and by participant, and the metadata was provided uncurated.

A word on this clone: What this receptor recognizes is not known. Base qualities are not recorded, but no much larger clone differs from it by a single base.

The CDR3, from cysteine to phenylalanine, totals 14 residues. Only the CDR3 DNA stays, 42 bases, in frame from base 1. Via the germline V gene, CDR1 is SGHTA and CDR2 FQGNSA. At the junction V is shortened by 2 bases and J by 4 bases, with 11 bases in between. What was sequenced was PBMCs or T cells enriched from blood (not recorded which). The chain is made from TRBV7-2 and TRBJ1-2; too little of a D gene remains to name it. This TCR derives from a woman aged 55 to 70 who had recovered from COVID-19. The DNA sequence is TGTGCCAGCAGCTTAAATGCAGGTGGCTATGGCTACACCTTC. Its protein reads: CASSLNAGGYGYTF. The full variable domain, with segments outside the CDR3 supplied by the reference TRBV7-2 and TRBJ1-2 proteins, appears as GAGVSQSPSNKVTEKGKDVELRCDPISGHTALYWYRQSLGQGLEFLIYFQGNSAPDKSGLPSDRFSAERTGGSVSTLTIQRTQQEDSAVYLCASSLNAGGYGYTFGSGTRLTVV.